This T cell receptor (beta chain) emerged from a study of neurological immune-mediated disorders. Regarding the study as a whole: The absence of any CDR3 amino acid sequence shared by expanded clones across subjects suggests that repertoires were private in all groups.

This clonotype was recorded at least ten times. As yet, its antigen is unknown. CDR1 and CDR2 from the germline V gene are SGHDT and YYEEEE. The CDR3 is 14 amino acids. V was pared by 2 bases and J by 4 bases, with 9 bases between. As for the cDNA, it was generated by 5'RACE with 10-nucleotide random UMIs. TCRdb itself ran the 5' RACE reads through MiXCR, one entry per CDR3 protein. The profile shows 59,000 or so distinct CDR3 sequences, 12% of them singletons. Sequencing was carried out using PBMCs. The clonotype originates from a woman aged 55-70 years with HTLV-1-associated myelopathy (HAM/TSP). The chain combines TRBV5-6 with TRBJ2-2, with a weak D call TRBD2 (5 bases). The CDR3 nucleotides are TGTGCCAGCAGCTTCCGGACTTTCACCGGGGAGCTGTTTTTT. Its protein is CASSFRTFTGELFF.